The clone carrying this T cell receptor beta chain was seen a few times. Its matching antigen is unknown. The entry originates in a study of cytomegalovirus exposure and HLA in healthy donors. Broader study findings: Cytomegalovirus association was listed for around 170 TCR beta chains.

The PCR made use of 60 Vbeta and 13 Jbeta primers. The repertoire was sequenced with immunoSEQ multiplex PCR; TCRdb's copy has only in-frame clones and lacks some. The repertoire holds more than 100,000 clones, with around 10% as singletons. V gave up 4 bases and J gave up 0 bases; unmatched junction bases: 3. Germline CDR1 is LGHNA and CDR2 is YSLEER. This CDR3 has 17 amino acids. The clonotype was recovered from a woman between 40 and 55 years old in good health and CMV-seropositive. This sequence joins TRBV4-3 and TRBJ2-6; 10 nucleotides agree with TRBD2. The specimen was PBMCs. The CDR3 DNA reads TGCGCCAGCAGCCCCAGCGGGGGGGCCTCTGGGGCCAACGTCCTGACTTTC. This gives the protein CASSPSGGASGANVLTF.